The clone carrying this T cell receptor (beta chain) was detected a few times. No antigen is known for it. CDR1 is SGHNT and CDR2 is YENEEA in the germline V gene. There are 12 residues in the CDR3. V was pared by 6 bases and J by 4 bases, with 7 bases between. These data are taken from a study of cytomegalovirus exposure and HLA in healthy donors. The study's findings and limits: Some V segments could not be told apart, so they were left out, TRBV6-2 and TRBV6-3 among them. Productive status was seen about 87% or about 30% of the time for most TCR beta V segments in an earlier analysis. Later analysis demonstrated an association between a missense DCLRE1C variant and TCR beta V- and J-gene trimming.

PCR employed 60 Vbeta and 13 Jbeta primers. The protocol was immunoSEQ multiplex PCR, while the TCRdb copy is restricted to in-frame clones and leaves out a portion. The sample comprises about 150,000 clones, just under 75% of which are singletons, and under 2% rests with the top ten. It was healthy bone marrow donors who served as donors. This sequence originates from a woman younger than 35 in good health and CMV-seronegative. The sequencing input was PBMCs. J is TRBJ2-1 and V is TRBV11-3; D is unresolved. DNA for the CDR3: TGTGCCAGCAGTTCAGTTTACAATGAGCAGTTCTTC. Amino acid sequence: CASSSVYNEQFF. The full variable domain, in which reference TRBV11-3 and TRBJ2-1 provide the parts outside the CDR3, is EAGVVQSPRYKIIEKKQPVAFWCNPISGHNTLYWYLQNLGQGPELLIRYENEEAVDDSQLPKDRFSAERLKGVDSTLKIQPAELGDSAVYLCASSSVYNEQFFGPGTRLTVL.